Here is one T cell receptor (beta chain) with its context. Its antigen is still unknown. The CDR3 consists of 16 residues. With 8 bases clipped from V and 1 base from J, the junction kept 11 bases outside the gene matches. From germline, CDR1 is KGHSH and CDR2 LQKENI. Some clones are missing from TCRdb's copy, which holds only in-frame ones; the method was immunoSEQ multiplex PCR. The sample lists some 36,000 clones; less than 90% were seen once. The data derive from a study of T cell responses to AZD1222 COVID-19 vaccine. Overall study results and limits: The study sampled repertoires only after the peak T cell response. Two doses of AZD1222 preceded a rise in Spike-specific TCR breadth and depth.

The receptor comes from an adult in good health. The material sequenced was peripheral blood, taken on day 0 of AZD1222 vaccination. The rearrangement joins TRBV18 to TRBJ2-3, with 8 positions matching TRBD2. The DNA for the CDR3 is TGTGCCAGCCTAAATCCTTGGCGGGAGGGCACAGATACGCAGTATTTT. This sequence encodes CASLNPWREGTDTQYF.